In its sample, the clone carrying this T cell receptor (beta chain) was seen many times. Its antigen remains unidentified. There are 16 residues in the CDR3. V gave up 3 bases and J gave up 0 bases, with 12 bases separating them. Germline lookup yields CDR1 LNHDA and CDR2 SQIVND (reference sequence). The data stem from a study of T-cell reconstitution after alpha-beta-depleted transplantation in children. Unique molecular identifiers were incorporated when the TCRbeta library was constructed. TCRdb reprocessed the PCR reads via MiXCR and lists one record per CDR3 protein. Found here are approximately 490,000 distinct CDR3 sequences, about 10% of them singletons; the top ten hold roughly 2%. Whole-study findings and limits: About two months after transplant, alpha-beta T cells reportedly came from several hundred expanded graft clones. After one year, T-cell counts and TCRbeta diversity mostly came from new T cells.

V is TRBV19 and J is TRBJ1-3; D call uncertain. The source material was PBMCs, sampled before TCRalphabeta/CD19-depleted stem cell transplant. This TCR came from a child aged 2 to 10 with inherited bone marrow failure, due to receive a stem cell transplant. In DNA form, the CDR3 reads TGTGCCAGTAGTATGGGCAGGAAGAGCTCTGGAAACACCATATATTTT. This sequence encodes CASSMGRKSSGNTIYF.